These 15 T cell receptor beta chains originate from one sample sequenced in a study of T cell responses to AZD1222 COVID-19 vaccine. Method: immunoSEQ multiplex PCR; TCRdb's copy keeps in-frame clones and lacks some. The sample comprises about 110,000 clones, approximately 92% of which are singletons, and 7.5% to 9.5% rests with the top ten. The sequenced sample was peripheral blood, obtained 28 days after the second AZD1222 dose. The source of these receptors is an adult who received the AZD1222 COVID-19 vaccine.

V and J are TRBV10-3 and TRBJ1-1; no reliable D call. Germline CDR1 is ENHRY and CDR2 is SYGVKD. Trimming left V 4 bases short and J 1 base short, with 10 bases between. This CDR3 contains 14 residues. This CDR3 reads CAISAAVENTEAFF. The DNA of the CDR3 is TGTGCCATCAGTGCGGCGGTTGAGAACACTGAAGCTTTCTTT.

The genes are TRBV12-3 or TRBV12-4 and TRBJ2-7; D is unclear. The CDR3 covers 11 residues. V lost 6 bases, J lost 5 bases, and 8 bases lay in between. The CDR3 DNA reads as TGTGCCAGCAGACGAGAGGACGAGCAGTACTTC. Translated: CASRREDEQYF.

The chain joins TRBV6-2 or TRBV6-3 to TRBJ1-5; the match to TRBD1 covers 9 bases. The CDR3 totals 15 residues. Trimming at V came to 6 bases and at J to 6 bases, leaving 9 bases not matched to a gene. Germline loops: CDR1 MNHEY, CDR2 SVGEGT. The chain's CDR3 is CASSREGQGFQPQHF. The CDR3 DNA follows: TGTGCCAGCAGCCGAGAGGGACAGGGATTTCAGCCCCAGCATTTT.

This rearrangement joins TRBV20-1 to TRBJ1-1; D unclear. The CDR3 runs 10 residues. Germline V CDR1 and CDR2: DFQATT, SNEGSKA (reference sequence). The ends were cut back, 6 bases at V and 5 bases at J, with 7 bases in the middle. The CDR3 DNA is TGCAGTGCAGTGATAACTGAAGCTTTCTTT. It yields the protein CSAVITEAFF.

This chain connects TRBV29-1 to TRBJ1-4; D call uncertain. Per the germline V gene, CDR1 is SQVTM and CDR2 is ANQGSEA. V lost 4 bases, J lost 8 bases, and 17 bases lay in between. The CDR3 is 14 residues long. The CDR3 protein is CSVVSGAMGEKLFF. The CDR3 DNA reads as TGCAGCGTTGTATCCGGAGCGATGGGCGAAAAACTGTTTTTT. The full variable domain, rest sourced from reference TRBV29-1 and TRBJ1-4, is SAVISQKPSRDICQRGTSLTIQCQVDSQVTMMFWYRQQPGQSLTLIATANQGSEATYESGFVIDKFPISRPNLTFSTLTVSNMSPEDSSIYLCSVVSGAMGEKLFFGSGTQLSVL.

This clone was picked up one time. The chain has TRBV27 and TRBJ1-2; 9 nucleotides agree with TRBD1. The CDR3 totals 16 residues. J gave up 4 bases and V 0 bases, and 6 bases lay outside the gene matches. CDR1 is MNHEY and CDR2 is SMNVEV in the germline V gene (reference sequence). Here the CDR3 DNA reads TGTGCCAGCAGTTTATCGGGGACAGGGAGAGGCTATGGCTACACCTTC. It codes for CASSLSGTGRGYGYTF.

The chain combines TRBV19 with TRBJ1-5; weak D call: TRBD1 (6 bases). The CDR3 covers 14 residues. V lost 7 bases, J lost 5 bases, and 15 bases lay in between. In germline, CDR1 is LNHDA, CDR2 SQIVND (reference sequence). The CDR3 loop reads CASKIRGGDQPQHF. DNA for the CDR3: TGTGCCAGTAAGATCAGGGGTGGAGATCAGCCCCAGCATTTT.

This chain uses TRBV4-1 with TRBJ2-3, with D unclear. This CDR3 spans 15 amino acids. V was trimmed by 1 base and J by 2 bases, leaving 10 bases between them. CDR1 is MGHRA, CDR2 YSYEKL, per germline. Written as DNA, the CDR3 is TGCGCCAGCAGCCAAGCCTTCTCTGACACAGATACGCAGTATTTT. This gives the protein CASSQAFSDTDTQYF.

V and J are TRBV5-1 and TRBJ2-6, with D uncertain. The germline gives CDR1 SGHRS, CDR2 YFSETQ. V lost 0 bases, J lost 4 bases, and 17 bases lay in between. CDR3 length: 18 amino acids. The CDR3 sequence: CASSLEYRSAGGANVLTF. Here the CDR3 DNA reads TGCGCCAGCAGCTTGGAATACAGATCGGCTGGAGGGGCCAACGTCCTGACTTTC.

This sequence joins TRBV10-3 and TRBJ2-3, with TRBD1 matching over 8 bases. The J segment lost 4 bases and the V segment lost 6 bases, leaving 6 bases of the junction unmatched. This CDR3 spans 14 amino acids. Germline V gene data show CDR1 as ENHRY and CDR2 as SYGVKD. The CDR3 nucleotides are TGTGCCATCAGGCGACAGGGGACGGCAGATACGCAGTATTTT. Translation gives CAIRRQGTADTQYF.

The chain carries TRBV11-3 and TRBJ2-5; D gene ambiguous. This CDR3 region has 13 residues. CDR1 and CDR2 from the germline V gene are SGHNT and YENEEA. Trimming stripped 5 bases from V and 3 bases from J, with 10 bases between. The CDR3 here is CASSRNQEETQYF. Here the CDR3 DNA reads TGTGCCAGCAGCCGAAACCAGGAAGAGACCCAGTACTTC.

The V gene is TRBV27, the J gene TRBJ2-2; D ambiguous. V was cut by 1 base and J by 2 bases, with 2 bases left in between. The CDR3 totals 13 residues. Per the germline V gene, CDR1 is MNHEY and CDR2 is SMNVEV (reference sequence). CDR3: CASSLYNTGELFF. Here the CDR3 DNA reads TGTGCCAGCAGTTTATATAACACCGGGGAGCTGTTTTTT.

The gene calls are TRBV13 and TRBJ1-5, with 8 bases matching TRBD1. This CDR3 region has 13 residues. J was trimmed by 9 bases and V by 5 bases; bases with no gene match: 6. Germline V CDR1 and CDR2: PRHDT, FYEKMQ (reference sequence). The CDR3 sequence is CASSRDRSGPQHF. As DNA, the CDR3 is TGTGCCAGCAGCCGGGACAGGAGCGGGCCCCAGCATTTT. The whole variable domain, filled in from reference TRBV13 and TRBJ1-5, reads AAGVIQSPRHLIKEKRETATLKCYPIPRHDTVYWYQQGPGQDPQFLISFYEKMQSDKGSIPDRFSAQQFSDYHSELNMSSLELGDSALYFCASSRDRSGPQHFGDGTRLSIL.

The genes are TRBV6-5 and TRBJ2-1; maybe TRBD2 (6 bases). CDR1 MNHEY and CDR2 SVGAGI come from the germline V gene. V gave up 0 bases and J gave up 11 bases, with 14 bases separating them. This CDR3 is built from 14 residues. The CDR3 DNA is TGTGCCAGCAGTTACTCGACCCCGGAGGGCAAGCAGTTCTTC. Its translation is CASSYSTPEGKQFF.

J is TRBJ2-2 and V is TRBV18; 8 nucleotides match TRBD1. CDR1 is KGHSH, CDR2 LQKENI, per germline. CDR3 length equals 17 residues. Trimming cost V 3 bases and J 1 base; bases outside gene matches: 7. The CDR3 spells CASSPFVGQVNTGELFF. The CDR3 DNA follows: TGTGCCAGCTCACCCTTCGTGGGACAGGTGAACACCGGGGAGCTGTTTTTT. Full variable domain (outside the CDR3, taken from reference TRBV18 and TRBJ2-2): NAGVMQNPRHLVRRRGQEARLRCSPMKGHSHVYWYRQLPEEGLKFMVYLQKENIIDESGMPKERFSAEFPKEGPSILRIQQVVRGDSAAYFCASSPFVGQVNTGELFFGEGSRLTVL.